Following are 20 T cell receptor beta chains from one sample sequenced in a study of blood T cell repertoires in COVID-19. Clones were read by immunoSEQ multiplex PCR, and TCRdb kept only the in-frame ones, dropping some. The sample has 290,000 or so clones, roughly 80% seen once; the top ten hold 5%. The sequenced sample was PBMCs or T cells enriched from blood (not recorded which). These receptors were taken from a man aged 35-49 years who had been exposed to COVID-19.

The chain is built from TRBV7-3 and TRBJ2-2, with 8 bases identical to TRBD2. V lost 4 bases and J lost 3; bases outside the gene matches: 10. CDR3 length: 17 amino acids. Per germline, CDR1 SGHTA and CDR2 FQGTGA. CDR3 DNA sequence: TGTGCCAGCAGCTCTCCAAGCGGGAGTCGTGACACCGGGGAGCTGTTTTTT. Translation: CASSSPSGSRDTGELFF.

The rearrangement joins TRBV18 to TRBJ2-1; the D gene is possibly TRBD2 (5 bases). Trimming cost V 4 bases and J 5 bases, with 15 bases left between them. Germline V gene data show CDR1 as KGHSH and CDR2 as LQKENI. The CDR3 extends over 15 amino acids. In DNA form, the CDR3 reads TGTGCCAGCTCACGTCTACGGCCGGGAAACAATGAGCAGTTCTTC. It translates to CASSRLRPGNNEQFF.

The CDR3 spells CATSGIAKNIQYF. The CDR3 coding sequence is TGTGCCACTAGCGGGATAGCCAAAAACATTCAGTACTTC. The rearrangement uses TRBV7-2 and TRBJ2-4; TRBD2 matches 9 bases. Unmatched junction bases numbered 1, after V lost 10 bases and J lost 0 bases. CDR1 is SGHTA, CDR2 FQGNSA, per germline. This CDR3 region has 13 residues.

V and J are TRBV11-2 and TRBJ1-1, with a tentative D call TRBD1 (5 bases). The V and J ends lost 2 bases and 9 bases respectively, with 13 bases between them. Looked up from germline, CDR1 is SGHAT and CDR2 is FQNNGV. The CDR3 runs to 13 residues. The DNA for the CDR3 is TGTGCCAGCAGCTTATCGGAAAGGGGTAAAGCTTTCTTT. As protein: CASSLSERGKAFF. The variable domain in full, completed from reference TRBV11-2 and TRBJ1-1, reads EAGVAQSPRYKIIEKRQSVAFWCNPISGHATLYWYQQILGQGPKLLIQFQNNGVVDDSQLPKDRFSAERLKGVDSTLKIQPAKLEDSAVYLCASSLSERGKAFFGQGTRLTVV.

This chain uses TRBV10-3 with TRBJ2-1; possible D gene TRBD2, 6 bases. V lost 2 bases to trimming and J lost 9 bases, with 11 bases between them. Per germline, CDR1 ENHRY and CDR2 SYGVKD. The length of the CDR3 is 13 residues. CDR3 sequence reads: CAISEGGVGEQFF. CDR3 coding DNA: TGTGCCATCAGTGAGGGCGGGGTCGGTGAGCAGTTCTTC.

The chain employs TRBV27 and TRBJ2-7; no clear D gene. Trimming cost V 4 bases and J 1 base, with 8 bases left between them. In germline, CDR1 is MNHEY, CDR2 SMNVEV (reference sequence). The CDR3 consists of 13 residues. The CDR3, as DNA: TGTGCCAGCAGTTCTACGACATCCTACGAGCAGTACTTC. Translating it yields CASSSTTSYEQYF.

The chain couples TRBV5-1 to TRBJ2-5; TRBD1 agrees at 7 bases. This CDR3 spans 15 amino acids. V trimming: 4 bases; J trimming: 3 bases; junction bases outside the gene matches: 9. Germline lookup yields CDR1 SGHRS and CDR2 YFSETQ. The CDR3 nucleotides are TGCGCCAGCAGCCTTAAGGGGGCGAGAGAAGAGACCCAGTACTTC. This gives the protein CASSLKGAREETQYF.

The chain links TRBV5-3 to TRBJ1-6, with TRBD1 matching 7 bases. TRBV5-3 falls under the ORF class, with uncertain function. CDR3 length: 15 residues. J lost 9 bases, V lost 0 bases, and 6 bases had no gene match. As DNA, the CDR3 is TGTGCCAGAAGCTTGGAAACAGGGGTGAGTTCACCCCTCCACTTT. This encodes CARSLETGVSSPLHF.

Only a few counts were recorded for this clone. The chain has TRBV24-1 and TRBJ1-2; D is unclear. The CDR3 is 12 residues long. V was trimmed by 3 bases and J by 5 bases, leaving 6 bases between them. Germline V CDR1 and CDR2: KGHDR, SFDVKD. The CDR3 region is CATSDAGYGYTF. In nucleotides, the CDR3 is TGTGCCACCAGTGATGCGGGTTATGGCTACACCTTC.

This chain uses TRBV14 with TRBJ2-1; TRBD2 agrees at 11 bases. CDR3 length equals 15 residues. The trim removed 1 base at V and 7 bases at J, leaving 3 bases unmatched. Germline assignment: CDR1 SGHDN and CDR2 FVKESK. Here the CDR3 DNA reads TGTGCCAGCAGCCAAGTAGCGGGGGGGTTGAATGAGCAGTTCTTC. It encodes CASSQVAGGLNEQFF.

V usage is TRBV6-5 and J usage is TRBJ2-3; perhaps TRBD2 as D (5 bases). Per germline, CDR1 MNHEY and CDR2 SVGAGI. This CDR3 region has 13 residues. Trimming shortened V by 8 bases and J by 0 bases, and 9 bases separated the two germline ends. The CDR3 nucleotides read TGTGCCAGCGGACTTCTCAGCACAGATACGCAGTATTTT. As protein: CASGLLSTDTQYF.

V usage is TRBV5-1 and J usage is TRBJ2-3; D is unclear. Germline V gene sequence: CDR1 SGHRS, CDR2 YFSETQ. The CDR3 has 14 residues. Trimming cost V 0 bases and J 1 base, with 6 bases left between them. The CDR3 DNA reads as TGCGCCAGCAGCTTGGGCAGGCGCACAGATACGCAGTATTTT. This sequence encodes CASSLGRRTDTQYF.

This chain connects TRBV5-6 to TRBJ1-6; the D is unclear. Germline CDR1 SGHDT, CDR2 YYEEEE. Trimming pared 3 bases from V and 9 bases from J, leaving 16 bases between. The CDR3 covers 15 residues. In DNA form, the CDR3 reads TGTGCCAGCAGCTCCCCGGGAGCCGAGGGTTCACCCCTCCACTTT. Protein product: CASSSPGAEGSPLHF. Full variable domain (rest looked up from reference TRBV5-6 and TRBJ1-6): DAGVTQSPTHLIKTRGQQVTLRCSPKSGHDTVSWYQQALGQGPQFIFQYYEEEERQRGNFPDRFSGHQFPNYSSELNVNALLLGDSALYLCASSSPGAEGSPLHFGNGTRLTVT.

This clone occurred once. The V call is TRBV11-3, the J call TRBJ2-6; D remains ambiguous. Trimming shortened V by 6 bases and J by 0 bases, and 9 bases separated the two germline ends. Germline V gene data show CDR1 as SGHNT and CDR2 as YENEEA. The CDR3 is 15 amino acids. DNA of the CDR3: TGTGCCAGCAGACGTCAGAACTCTGGGGCCAACGTCCTGACTTTC. It specifies CASRRQNSGANVLTF.

J is TRBJ2-7 and V is TRBV29-1; 9 bases are shared with TRBD1. Germline trimming cut 4 bases from V and 5 bases from J; bases unmatched to any gene: 12. Per germline, CDR1 SQVTM and CDR2 ANQGSEA. This CDR3 is built from 15 residues. This CDR3 reads CSVVGVGTGSDEQYF. DNA of the CDR3: TGCAGCGTTGTTGGGGTCGGGACAGGGAGCGACGAGCAGTACTTC.

V and J are TRBV5-1 and TRBJ2-5; 10 positions agree with TRBD2. This CDR3 spans 16 amino acids. The V and J ends lost 0 bases and 5 bases, in that order; junction bases with no gene match: 7. Germline V CDR1 and CDR2: SGHRS, YFSETQ. As DNA, the CDR3 is TGCGCCAGCAGCTTGGAGGCTAGCGGGAGTGTTGAGACCCAGTACTTC. It codes for CASSLEASGSVETQYF.

This chain links TRBV6-4 with TRBJ2-1; the match to TRBD2 covers 10 bases. J lost 2 bases, V lost 6 bases, and 10 bases had no gene match. Germline lookup yields CDR1 MRHNA and CDR2 SNTAGT. This CDR3 is built from 17 residues. The CDR3 here is CASRQITSGKTYNEQFF. As DNA, the CDR3 is TGTGCCAGCAGGCAGATTACTAGCGGGAAAACCTACAATGAGCAGTTCTTC.

Of note for this clone: This may be a read error: a much more frequent sequence differs by one nucleotide. The CDR3 loop reads CASSVGTSAADTQYF. CDR3 bases: TGTGCCAGCAGCGTAGGGACTAGCGCCGCAGATACGCAGTATTTT. The chain employs TRBV9 and TRBJ2-3; 9 bases fit TRBD2. Germline CDR1 SGDLS, CDR2 YYNGEE. The CDR3 runs 15 residues. After removal of 0 bases from V and 4 bases from J, the junction contained 3 bases not matched to a gene.

J is TRBJ1-2 and V is TRBV30; tentatively, D is TRBD1 (6 bases). CDR3 length: 15 amino acids. The germline V gene encodes CDR1 GTSNPN and CDR2 SVGIG (reference sequence). With 2 bases removed from V and 0 bases from J, the gap between germline ends came to 13 bases. CDR3 sequence reads: CAWSYGGLANYGYTF. In DNA, the CDR3 is TGTGCCTGGAGTTATGGGGGCCTAGCTAACTATGGCTACACCTTC. Together with reference TRBV30 and TRBJ1-2, the CDR3 gives the full variable domain: SQTIHQWPATLVQPVGSPLSLECTVEGTSNPNLYWYRQAAGRGLQLLFYSVGIGQISSEVPQNLSASRPQDRQFILSSKKLLLSDSGFYLCAWSYGGLANYGYTFGSGTRLTVV.

The chain is built from TRBV9 and TRBJ2-3; 8 nucleotides match TRBD2. The CDR3 runs to 15 residues. The germline V gene encodes CDR1 SGDLS and CDR2 YYNGEE. V lost 3 bases and J lost 0; bases outside the gene matches: 3. Here the CDR3 DNA reads TGTGCCAGCAGCGGTAGCGGGACTAGCACAGATACGCAGTATTTT. This codes for CASSGSGTSTDTQYF.